These 23 T cell receptor beta chains share one sample of origin, sequenced in a study of blood T cell repertoires in COVID-19. The table came from immunoSEQ multiplex PCR; TCRdb's copy has only in-frame clones and leaves some out. The table shows some 200,000 clones, with about 90% occurring only once. The sequenced sample consisted of PBMCs or T cells enriched from blood (not recorded which). The receptor set was obtained from a woman in her twenties or thirties who had recovered from COVID-19.

The chain uses TRBV14 and TRBJ2-1; 7 bases are shared with TRBD2. The germline V gene has CDR1 SGHDN and CDR2 FVKESK. V lost 3 bases, J lost 9 bases, and 11 bases stayed unmatched. The CDR3 has 15 amino acids. The CDR3 sequence: CASSQFAGVMGEQFF. The CDR3 DNA sequence: TGTGCCAGCAGCCAGTTCGCGGGAGTAATGGGTGAGCAGTTCTTC.

The V call is TRBV5-6, the J call TRBJ2-1; a weak D match, TRBD2 (6 bases). The CDR3 runs 12 residues. Germline CDR1 is SGHDT and CDR2 is YYEEEE. V was pared by 4 bases and J by 10 bases, with 12 bases between. DNA for the CDR3: TGTGCCAGCAGCCCCAAGCGGGCCGAGCAGTTCTTC. Its protein is CASSPKRAEQFF.

This chain joins TRBV29-1 and TRBJ1-4; 9 nucleotides align to TRBD1. CDR3 length equals 13 residues. Germline CDR1 SQVTM, CDR2 ANQGSEA. V lost 4 bases and J lost 10; bases outside the gene matches: 7. CDR3 residues: CSVGNRGRGKLFF. The DNA for the CDR3 is TGCAGCGTTGGTAACAGGGGGCGGGGAAAACTGTTTTTT.

The gene calls are TRBV7-2 and TRBJ1-2; 8 nucleotides align to TRBD1. Germline V gives CDR1 SGHTA, CDR2 FQGNSA. V shed 5 bases, J shed 4 bases, and the junction held 9 bases outside the gene matches. The CDR3 sequence is 15 residues long. The CDR3 spells CASSRDRGYGYGYTF. CDR3 sequence (DNA): TGTGCCAGCAGCCGCGACAGGGGATACGGCTATGGCTACACCTTC.

The chain is built from TRBV7-2 and TRBJ2-7, with 8 bases aligning to TRBD2. The junction had 10 bases not matched to a gene; V was cut back by 5 bases and J by 4 bases. The CDR3 length is 15 residues. CDR1 is SGHTA, CDR2 FQGNSA, per germline. This CDR3 is CASSGTGTSLYEQYF. The CDR3 DNA reads TGTGCCAGCAGCGGCACCGGGACTAGTCTTTACGAGCAGTACTTC.

The chain joins TRBV5-1 to TRBJ2-1; no clear D gene. V was trimmed by 0 bases and J by 0 bases, leaving 19 bases between them. Per the germline V gene, CDR1 is SGHRS and CDR2 is YFSETQ. This CDR3 is 19 amino acids long. The CDR3 reads CASSLDGSFPLSSYNEQFF. Written as DNA, the CDR3 is TGCGCCAGCAGCTTGGACGGGTCTTTCCCATTGAGCTCCTACAATGAGCAGTTCTTC.

The sample holds one count of this clone. The chain links TRBV5-4 to TRBJ1-4; 7 bases agree with TRBD1. The germline gives CDR1 SGHNT, CDR2 YYREEE (reference sequence). J gave up 7 bases and V 4 bases, and 10 bases lay outside the gene matches. The CDR3 is made up of 15 amino acids. The CDR3 coding sequence is TGTGCCAGCAGCCCGAGGACAGGACGGGGTGAAAAACTGTTTTTT. Translated: CASSPRTGRGEKLFF. Supplemented by reference TRBV5-4 and TRBJ1-4, the full variable domain reads ETGVTQSPTHLIKTRGQQVTLRCSSQSGHNTVSWYQQALGQGPQFIFQYYREEENGRGNFPPRFSGLQFPNYSSELNVNALELDDSALYLCASSPRTGRGEKLFFGSGTQLSVL.

The chain couples TRBV6-2 or TRBV6-3 to TRBJ2-7; 9 positions match TRBD2. This CDR3 has 15 amino acids. Germline V CDR1 and CDR2: MNHEY, SVGEGT. The J segment lost 1 base and the V segment lost 7 bases, leaving 8 bases of the junction unmatched. The CDR3 nucleotides are TGTGCCAGCATCCCGCGGGGGGGCGTTTCCTACGAGCAGTACTTC. As protein: CASIPRGGVSYEQYF.

The chain is built from TRBV28 and TRBJ1-4; D gene ambiguous. Germline V gene lookup returns CDR1 MDHEN and CDR2 SYDVKM. CDR3 length equals 15 residues. Deletions cut 4 bases from V and 7 bases from J, with 16 bases between. CDR3 DNA: TGTGCCAGCAGTTGGGAGGGTGTTCGTAGTGAAAAACTGTTTTTT. Protein sequence: CASSWEGVRSEKLFF.

The chain links TRBV2 to TRBJ1-1; D is uncertain. V lost 3 bases, J lost 0 bases, and 8 bases lay in between. This CDR3 contains 14 residues. Germline-derived CDR1 and CDR2 are SNHLY and FYNNEI. Here the CDR3 DNA reads TGTGCCAGCAGTGACGGGAGGGTGAACACTGAAGCTTTCTTT. This codes for CASSDGRVNTEAFF.

This clone was observed a single time. J is TRBJ2-1 and V is TRBV27; 8 bases are a match to TRBD2. Germline trimming cut 0 bases from V and 3 bases from J; bases unmatched to any gene: 10. There are 18 residues in the CDR3. CDR1 MNHEY and CDR2 SMNVEV come from the germline V gene (reference sequence). The CDR3 DNA reads TGTGCCAGCAGTTTATCCGTTATCTGGGGACTAGACTACAATGAGCAGTTCTTC. It specifies CASSLSVIWGLDYNEQFF.

The chain is built from TRBV5-4 and TRBJ2-7, with TRBD2 matching 9 bases. The CDR3 covers 14 residues. Trimming cost V 0 bases and J 4 bases; bases outside gene matches: 2. From germline, CDR1 is SGHNT and CDR2 YYREEE (reference sequence). Here the CDR3 DNA reads TGTGCCAGCAGCTTGGGACTAGCGGTTTACGAGCAGTACTTC. It encodes CASSLGLAVYEQYF.

This clone was seen once. The rearrangement uses TRBV5-1 and TRBJ2-5, with no clear D. The CDR3 length is 14 residues. Germline CDR1 SGHRS, CDR2 YFSETQ. Trimming left V 7 bases short and J 0 bases short, with 13 bases between. The CDR3 protein is CASRESLYQETQYF. The CDR3 DNA reads as TGCGCCAGCCGCGAGTCCCTGTACCAAGAGACCCAGTACTTC. Looking up the rest from reference TRBV5-1 and TRBJ2-5 gives the full variable domain: KAGVTQTPRYLIKTRGQQVTLSCSPISGHRSVSWYQQTPGQGLQFLFEYFSETQRNKGNFPGRFSGRQFSNSRSEMNVSTLELGDSALYLCASRESLYQETQYFGPGTRLLVL.

The J gene is TRBJ2-5, the V gene TRBV9; possibly TRBD1 for D (5 bases). The CDR3 sequence is 13 residues long. From germline, CDR1 is SGDLS and CDR2 YYNGEE. Deletions cut 0 bases from V and 6 bases from J, with 9 bases between. CDR3 in amino acids: CASSVALGQTQYF. The CDR3 DNA is TGTGCCAGCAGCGTAGCTTTGGGGCAGACCCAGTACTTC.

The chain combines TRBV28 with TRBJ2-3; 12 bases line up with TRBD1. CDR1 and CDR2 (germline): MDHEN, SYDVKM. The V gene end was trimmed by 11 bases and the J gene end by 7 bases; junction bases not matched to a gene: 10. The CDR3 runs to 14 residues. CDR3 sequence (DNA): TGTGCCGGCCAGGGGACAGGGGGCGAAAATACGCAGTATTTT. This encodes CAGQGTGGENTQYF.

J is TRBJ1-5 and V is TRBV6-5; D gene unclear. The CDR3 consists of 13 residues. With 2 bases removed from V and 6 bases from J, the gap between germline ends came to 8 bases. In germline, CDR1 is MNHEY, CDR2 SVGAGI. The CDR3 bases are TGTGCCAGCAGTTACAGAGCAGGTCAGCCCCAGCATTTT. As protein: CASSYRAGQPQHF.

The chain has TRBV7-8 and TRBJ1-1; 7 bases fit TRBD1. CDR1 and CDR2 (germline): SGHVS, FQNEAQ. The V and J ends lost 2 bases and 5 bases, in that order; junction bases with no gene match: 5. The CDR3 is made up of 14 amino acids. The DNA of the CDR3 is TGTGCCAGCAGCTTAATGACAGGGAGGACTGAAGCTTTCTTT. This encodes CASSLMTGRTEAFF.

The chain joins TRBV5-5 to TRBJ1-4; maybe TRBD1 (6 bases). CDR3 size: 15 residues. Germline assignment: CDR1 SGHKS and CDR2 YYEKEE (reference sequence). V was cut by 2 bases and J by 4 bases, with 12 bases left in between. CDR3 sequence: CASSLWDTRNEKLFF. The CDR3 DNA follows: TGTGCCAGCAGCTTATGGGACACCCGTAATGAAAAACTGTTTTTT.

The gene calls are TRBV13 and TRBJ2-7; D is perhaps TRBD1 (6 bases). The CDR3 is 14 amino acids. V was shortened by 6 bases and J by 3 bases, with 15 bases between the two germline ends. Germline V CDR1 and CDR2: PRHDT, FYEKMQ (reference sequence). This CDR3 reads CASRIGQGLYEQYF. The CDR3 DNA sequence: TGTGCCAGCAGAATAGGGCAGGGGCTCTACGAGCAGTACTTC.

The rearrangement uses TRBV6-5 and TRBJ1-1, with 9 bases aligning to TRBD1. Germline values: CDR1 MNHEY, CDR2 SVGAGI. The CDR3 sequence is 16 residues long. V gave up 2 bases and J gave up 4 bases; unmatched junction bases: 8. The CDR3 loop reads CASSYGGQGSGTEAFF. The CDR3 DNA reads as TGTGCCAGCAGTTACGGCGGACAGGGGAGCGGCACTGAAGCTTTCTTT.

The V and J genes are TRBV3-1 (or the pseudogene TRBV3-2) and TRBJ1-2; possible D gene TRBD1, 5 bases. The CDR3 extends over 14 amino acids. CDR1 and CDR2 from the germline V gene are LGHDT and YNNKEL (reference sequence). Trimming removed 0 bases from V and 5 bases from J, with 10 bases in between. The CDR3 loop reads CASSQDNRRYGYTF. CDR3 sequence (DNA): TGTGCCAGCAGCCAAGATAACAGGAGATATGGCTACACCTTC.

CDR3 DNA sequence: TGTGCCAGCTCGATGGGTCGGGAAAACTATGGCTACACCTTC. Its protein product is CASSMGRENYGYTF. This chain connects TRBV18 to TRBJ1-2, with D unclear. This CDR3 is built from 14 residues. CDR1 and CDR2 (germline): KGHSH, LQKENI. Trimming cost V 6 bases and J 2 bases, with 13 bases left between them.

This sequence joins TRBV6-2 or TRBV6-3 and TRBJ1-2; D remains unclear. There are 19 residues in the CDR3. Trimming removed 4 bases from V and 4 bases from J, with 28 bases in between. Germline CDR1 MNHEY, CDR2 SVGEGT. DNA of the CDR3: TGTGCCAGCAGTTTACTCCGGGAGGGCAGGCCGTTCAAGGGCTATGGCTACACCTTC. Amino acid sequence: CASSLLREGRPFKGYGYTF.